This TCR beta chain was profiled in a study of T cell responses to AZD1222 COVID-19 vaccine. The study, taken as a whole, reports: At baseline, seropositivity was found in only six or seven AZD1222 recipients. Across spike, vaccine-associated CD4 TCRs were found, dominant at 160-218 and 743-854. The sample set comprised mostly white British donors with more females, and clonal diversity was possibly underestimated. Spike-specific TCR breadth and depth were elevated following two AZD1222 doses.

Method: immunoSEQ multiplex PCR; TCRdb's copy keeps in-frame clones and lacks some. The sample carries approximately 100,000 clones, approximately 86% recorded once. Germline lookup yields CDR1 LNHDA and CDR2 SQIVND (reference sequence). V shed 6 bases and J 6 bases; nucleotides not matched to a gene: 7. There are 15 residues in the CDR3. In regard to this clone: Its antigen remains unidentified.

The material was peripheral blood, obtained 28 days after the second dose of the MenACWY control vaccine. The receptor's source is an adult who received the MenACWY meningococcal vaccine as a control. This chain joins TRBV19 and TRBJ1-4; 10 bases line up with TRBD1. The CDR3 coding sequence is TGTGCCAGTAGAGGGGATGGGACAGGGGATGAAAAACTGTTTTTT. Amino acid sequence: CASRGDGTGDEKLFF.